Listed here are 18 T cell receptor beta chains from one sample, sequenced in a study of OX40 agonist ivuxolimab in advanced cancers. Here immunoSEQ multiplex PCR was the method, and the copy in TCRdb shows in-frame clones only, minus some. Among approximately 70,000 clones listed, 88% were seen once. Sequencing was performed on CD4+ or CD8+ T cells sorted from blood, taken in a trial of the OX40 agonist ivuxolimab. The receptor source for this set is an adult with an advanced solid tumor such as melanoma, head and neck, liver or kidney cancer.

The rearrangement joins TRBV28 to TRBJ2-2; D call uncertain. This CDR3 has 14 amino acids. V was shortened by 3 bases and J by 1 base, with 6 bases between the two germline ends. Germline V lookup: CDR1 MDHEN, CDR2 SYDVKM. DNA for the CDR3: TGTGCCAGCAGTTTGGGTGGGAACACCGGGGAGCTGTTTTTT. Its translation: CASSLGGNTGELFF.

J is TRBJ1-4 and V is TRBV30; 8 bases match TRBD1. This CDR3 region has 17 residues. Trimming removed 2 bases from V and 7 bases from J; junction bases left unmatched: 15. CDR1 and CDR2 (germline): GTSNPN, SVGIG (reference sequence). The CDR3 region has the DNA TGTGCCTGGAGTAGGACCCCACAGGGGGTCGGCGGTGAAAAACTGTTTTTT. Translated: CAWSRTPQGVGGEKLFF.

The J gene is TRBJ1-5, the V gene TRBV18; the D is unclear. Trimming removed 3 bases at V and 0 bases at J, with 15 bases between. CDR1 and CDR2 (germline): KGHSH, LQKENI. The CDR3 spans 17 residues. The CDR3 protein is CASSPRLVADSNQPQHF. CDR3 nucleotides: TGTGCCAGCTCACCCCGTTTGGTGGCGGATAGCAATCAGCCCCAGCATTTT.

The chain links TRBV19 to TRBJ2-3, with D perhaps given as TRBD1 or TRBD2 (5 bases each). Trimming left V 5 bases short and J 1 base short, with 19 bases between. CDR1 is LNHDA, CDR2 SQIVND, per germline (reference sequence). This CDR3 is 17 amino acids long. DNA of the CDR3: TGTGCCAGTAGTTTCCAAAACGTGAGGGACCGCACAGATACGCAGTATTTT. It yields the protein CASSFQNVRDRTDTQYF.

The chain combines TRBV28 with TRBJ2-7, with TRBD2 identical over 8 bases. CDR3 length: 17 amino acids. Germline lookup yields CDR1 MDHEN and CDR2 SYDVKM. The ends lost 4 bases at V and 4 bases at J; junction bases unmatched: 15. CDR3 protein: CASSSPSGASGRYEQYF. The CDR3 nucleotides read TGTGCCAGCAGTTCCCCCTCTGGGGCTAGCGGGCGTTACGAGCAGTACTTC.

V usage is TRBV30 and J usage is TRBJ2-5; no clear D gene. With 0 bases removed from V and 6 bases from J, the gap between germline ends came to 5 bases. The germline V gene has CDR1 GTSNPN and CDR2 SVGIG (reference sequence). The CDR3 is made up of 11 amino acids. CDR3 in amino acids: CAWSVQKTQYF. The CDR3 region has the DNA TGTGCCTGGAGTGTACAAAAGACCCAGTACTTC.

The V and J genes are TRBV18 and TRBJ1-1; perhaps TRBD1 as D (5 bases). V shed 2 bases and J shed 4 bases, with 17 bases lying between them. Per the germline V gene, CDR1 is KGHSH and CDR2 is LQKENI. The CDR3 sequence is 16 residues long. In DNA, the CDR3 is TGTGCCAGCTCACCAGGGCAGGGTATCGGCGGCACTGAAGCTTTCTTT. Amino acid sequence: CASSPGQGIGGTEAFF.

J is TRBJ2-7 and V is TRBV7-2, with D hard to call. Deletions cut 6 bases from V and 4 bases from J, with 19 bases between. CDR3 length: 15 amino acids. Per germline, CDR1 SGHTA and CDR2 FQGNSA. The CDR3 sequence is CASSLYPTNDYEQYF. The CDR3 nucleotides are TGTGCCAGCAGTCTCTACCCCACGAATGATTACGAGCAGTACTTC.

The chain has TRBV6-6 and TRBJ2-7, with unresolved D. The CDR3 totals 13 residues. Looked up from germline, CDR1 is MNHNY and CDR2 is SVGAGI (reference sequence). V lost 6 bases to trimming and J lost 6 bases, with 15 bases between them. The CDR3: CASSSSNPLEQYF. In DNA, the CDR3 is TGTGCCAGCAGCTCCTCAAACCCTCTCGAGCAGTACTTC.

The rearrangement uses TRBV7-2 and TRBJ2-7, with D unclear. This CDR3 has 13 residues. Germline CDR1 SGHTA, CDR2 FQGNSA. The ends were cut back, 2 bases at V and 1 base at J, with 6 bases in the middle. The CDR3 here is CASSLSRSYEQYF. DNA of the CDR3: TGTGCCAGCAGCTTAAGCAGGTCCTACGAGCAGTACTTC.

The J gene is TRBJ1-4, the V gene TRBV4-1; D not certain. CDR1 and CDR2 from the germline V gene are MGHRA and YSYEKL. V was shortened by 2 bases and J by 4 bases, with 14 bases between the two germline ends. The CDR3 has 16 amino acids. The CDR3 sequence is CASSQNRAADNEKLFF. The CDR3 DNA reads as TGCGCCAGCAGCCAAAATCGGGCGGCAGATAATGAAAAACTGTTTTTT.

This sequence joins TRBV4-3 and TRBJ2-1, with TRBD2 matching over 12 bases. The CDR3 covers 18 residues. V was clipped by 2 bases and J by 5 bases; unmatched bases: 10. Germline values: CDR1 LGHNA, CDR2 YSLEER. The CDR3 loop reads CASSQQPTSGRPNNEQFF. For the CDR3, the DNA is TGCGCCAGCAGCCAACAGCCAACTAGCGGGAGGCCAAACAATGAGCAGTTCTTC.

The chain combines TRBV6-1 with TRBJ2-6; no reliable D call. Germline V CDR1 and CDR2: MNHNS, SASEGT. The CDR3 contains 13 residues. The DNA of the CDR3 is TGTGCTAGCCGAAGCTCTGGGGCCAACGTCCTGACTTTC. It translates to CASRSSGANVLTF.

The chain couples TRBV28 to TRBJ2-1; tentative D call: TRBD1 (5 bases). CDR3 length equals 14 residues. Germline CDR1 is MDHEN and CDR2 is SYDVKM. V dropped 8 bases and J dropped 9 bases, with 20 bases sitting between them. The CDR3 spells CASSPGSPIGEQFF. CDR3 nucleotide sequence: TGTGCCAGCTCACCAGGGTCCCCAATCGGTGAGCAGTTCTTC. The full variable domain, in which reference TRBV28 and TRBJ2-1 provide the parts outside the CDR3, is DVKVTQSSRYLVKRTGEKVFLECVQDMDHENMFWYRQDPGLGLRLIYFSYDVKMKEKGDIPEGYSVSREKKERFSLILESASTNQTSMYLCASSPGSPIGEQFFGPGTRLTVL.

The chain has TRBV6-5 and TRBJ1-2; TRBD1 matches at 10 bases. The V gene's germline CDR1 is MNHEY and CDR2 SVGAGI. The CDR3 is made up of 15 amino acids. The V gene end was trimmed by 2 bases and the J gene end by 7 bases; junction bases not matched to a gene: 7. The CDR3 sequence: CASSYMLGQGIGYTF. The CDR3 DNA reads as TGTGCCAGCAGTTACATGTTGGGACAGGGGATTGGCTACACCTTC.

This clone came up a few times. The chain links TRBV18 to TRBJ2-4; 8 bases are a match to TRBD1. Germline loops: CDR1 KGHSH, CDR2 LQKENI. J gave up 1 base and V 0 bases, and 2 bases lay outside the gene matches. The CDR3 contains 16 residues. CDR3 amino acids: CASSPPGQVAKNIQYF. The CDR3 bases are TGTGCCAGCTCACCACCGGGACAGGTGGCCAAAAACATTCAGTACTTC.

This chain's CDR3 is CASSFGGQKQFF. The CDR3 coding sequence is TGTGCCAGCAGTTTCGGGGGGCAGAAGCAGTTCTTC. This chain uses TRBV28 with TRBJ2-1; D perhaps matches TRBD2 (7 bases). V was pared by 3 bases and J by 11 bases, with 11 bases between. Germline V gene sequence: CDR1 MDHEN, CDR2 SYDVKM. The CDR3 totals 12 residues. The variable domain in full, completed from reference TRBV28 and TRBJ2-1, reads DVKVTQSSRYLVKRTGEKVFLECVQDMDHENMFWYRQDPGLGLRLIYFSYDVKMKEKGDIPEGYSVSREKKERFSLILESASTNQTSMYLCASSFGGQKQFFGPGTRLTVL.

The chain links TRBV28 to TRBJ1-2; 8 positions match TRBD1. This CDR3 is built from 12 residues. After removal of 6 bases from V and 4 bases from J, the junction contained 1 base not matched to a gene. Germline loops: CDR1 MDHEN, CDR2 SYDVKM. CDR3 amino acids: CASSQGAYGYTF. The DNA of the CDR3 is TGTGCCAGCAGCCAGGGGGCCTATGGCTACACCTTC.